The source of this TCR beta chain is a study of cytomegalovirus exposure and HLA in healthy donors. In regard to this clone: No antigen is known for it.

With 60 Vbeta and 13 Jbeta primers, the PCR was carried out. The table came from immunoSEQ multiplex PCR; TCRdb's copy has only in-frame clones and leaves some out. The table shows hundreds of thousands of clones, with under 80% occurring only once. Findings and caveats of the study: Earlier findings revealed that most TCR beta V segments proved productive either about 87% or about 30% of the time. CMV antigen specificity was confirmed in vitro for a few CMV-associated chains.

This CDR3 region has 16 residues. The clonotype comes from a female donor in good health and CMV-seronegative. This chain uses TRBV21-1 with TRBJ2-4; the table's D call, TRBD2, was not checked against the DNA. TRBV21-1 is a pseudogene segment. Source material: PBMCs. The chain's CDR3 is CASSPRGEGAKNIQYF. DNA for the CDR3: TGTGCCAGCAGCCCCCGAGGGGAGGGAGCCAAAAACATTCAGTACTTC.